Here is one T cell receptor (beta chain) with its context. The source of the sample is a study of blood T cell repertoires in COVID-19. Overall study: Samples taken during acute and convalescent COVID-19 were collected in the United States, Italy and Spain. PBMCs, B-cell-depleted T cells, or T cells were the source of the cDNA or gDNA that made up the material.

Assay used: immunoSEQ multiplex PCR; TCRdb lists only in-frame clones, some missing. Of 80,000 to 95,000 clones listed, 85% to 90% are singletons. The receptor comes from a woman aged 80 or over in a cohort sampled during active or convalescent COVID-19. Sample: peripheral blood.

As DNA, the CDR3 is TGTGCCACCAGTTGGAGTCGTGATGAAAAACTGTTTTTT. Protein: CATSWSRDEKLFF. The chain carries TRBV15 and TRBJ1-4; D unresolved. This CDR3 has 13 residues. Trimming shortened V by 6 bases and J by 6 bases, and 11 bases separated the two germline ends. Germline V lookup: CDR1 LNHNV, CDR2 YYDKDF (reference sequence).